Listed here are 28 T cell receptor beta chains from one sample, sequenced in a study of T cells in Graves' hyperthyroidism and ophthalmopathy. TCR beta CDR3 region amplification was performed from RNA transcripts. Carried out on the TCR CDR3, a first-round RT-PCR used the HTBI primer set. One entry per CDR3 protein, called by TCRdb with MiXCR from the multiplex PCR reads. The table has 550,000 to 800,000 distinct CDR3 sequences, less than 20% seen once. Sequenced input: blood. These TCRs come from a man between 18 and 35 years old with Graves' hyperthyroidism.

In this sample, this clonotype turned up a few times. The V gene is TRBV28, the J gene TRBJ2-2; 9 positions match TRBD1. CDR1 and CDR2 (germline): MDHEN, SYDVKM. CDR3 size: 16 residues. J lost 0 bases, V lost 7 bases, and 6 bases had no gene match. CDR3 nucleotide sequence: TGTGCCAGCATCCCGAGGGACAGGGCGAACACCGGGGAGCTGTTTTTT. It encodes CASIPRDRANTGELFF. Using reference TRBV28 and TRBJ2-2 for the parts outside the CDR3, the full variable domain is DVKVTQSSRYLVKRTGEKVFLECVQDMDHENMFWYRQDPGLGLRLIYFSYDVKMKEKGDIPEGYSVSREKKERFSLILESASTNQTSMYLCASIPRDRANTGELFFGEGSRLTVL.

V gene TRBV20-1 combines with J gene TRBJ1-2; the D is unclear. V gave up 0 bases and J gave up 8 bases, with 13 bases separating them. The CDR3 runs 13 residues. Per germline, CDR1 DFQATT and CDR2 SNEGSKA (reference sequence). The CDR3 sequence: CSARDSLGFGYTF. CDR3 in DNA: TGCAGTGCTAGAGATAGCTTGGGATTCGGCTACACCTTC.

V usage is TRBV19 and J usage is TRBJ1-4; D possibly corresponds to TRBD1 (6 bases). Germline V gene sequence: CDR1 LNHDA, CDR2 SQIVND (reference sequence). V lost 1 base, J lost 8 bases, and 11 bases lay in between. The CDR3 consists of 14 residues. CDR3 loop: CASSIGGGDEKLFF. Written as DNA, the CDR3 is TGTGCCAGTAGTATAGGAGGGGGTGACGAAAAACTGTTTTTT.

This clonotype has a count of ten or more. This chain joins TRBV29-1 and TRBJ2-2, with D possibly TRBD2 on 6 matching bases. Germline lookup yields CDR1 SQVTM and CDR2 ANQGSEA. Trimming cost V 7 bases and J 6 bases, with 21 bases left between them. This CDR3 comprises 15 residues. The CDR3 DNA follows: TGCAGCGCCTCTCCGGACGGAGGGCCTCCCGGGGAGCTGTTTTTT. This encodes CSASPDGGPPGELFF.

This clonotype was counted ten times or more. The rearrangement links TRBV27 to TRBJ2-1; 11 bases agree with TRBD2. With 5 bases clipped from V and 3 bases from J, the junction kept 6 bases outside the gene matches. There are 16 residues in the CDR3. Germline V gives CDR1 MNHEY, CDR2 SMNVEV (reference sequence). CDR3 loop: CASSQTTSGVYNEQFF. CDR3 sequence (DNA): TGTGCCAGCAGTCAGACGACTAGCGGGGTCTACAATGAGCAGTTCTTC.

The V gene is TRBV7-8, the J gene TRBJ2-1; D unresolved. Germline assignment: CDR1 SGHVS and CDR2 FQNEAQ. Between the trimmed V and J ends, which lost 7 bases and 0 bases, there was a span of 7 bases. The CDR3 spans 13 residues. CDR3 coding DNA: TGTGCCAGCACCCACGGCTCCTACAATGAGCAGTTCTTC. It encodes CASTHGSYNEQFF.

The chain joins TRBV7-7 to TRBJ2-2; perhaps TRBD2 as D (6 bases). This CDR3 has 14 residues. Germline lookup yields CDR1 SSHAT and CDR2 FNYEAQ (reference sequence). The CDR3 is CASGPTANTGELFF. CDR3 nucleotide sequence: TGTGCTAGCGGACCGACAGCGAACACCGGGGAGCTGTTTTTT.

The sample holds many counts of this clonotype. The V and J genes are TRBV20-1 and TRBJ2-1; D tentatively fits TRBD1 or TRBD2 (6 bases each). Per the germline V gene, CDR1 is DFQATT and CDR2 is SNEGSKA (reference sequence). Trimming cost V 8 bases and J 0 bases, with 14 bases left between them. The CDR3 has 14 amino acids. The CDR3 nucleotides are TGCAGTAAAGGAGGGGGGCACTCCTACAATGAGCAGTTCTTC. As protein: CSKGGGHSYNEQFF.

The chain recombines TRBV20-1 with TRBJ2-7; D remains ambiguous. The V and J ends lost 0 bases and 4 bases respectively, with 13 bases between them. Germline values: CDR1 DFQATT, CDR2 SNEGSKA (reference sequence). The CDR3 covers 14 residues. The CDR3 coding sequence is TGCAGTGCTAGAGATCGCTTGGCCCCATACGAGCAGTACTTC. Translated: CSARDRLAPYEQYF.

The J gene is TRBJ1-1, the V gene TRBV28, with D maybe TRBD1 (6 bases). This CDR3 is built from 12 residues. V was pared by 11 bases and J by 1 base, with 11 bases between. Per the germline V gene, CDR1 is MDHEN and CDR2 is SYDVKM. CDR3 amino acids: CAVQGRNTEAFF. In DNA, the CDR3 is TGTGCCGTACAGGGAAGGAACACTGAAGCTTTCTTT. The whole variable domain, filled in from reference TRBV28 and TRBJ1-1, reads DVKVTQSSRYLVKRTGEKVFLECVQDMDHENMFWYRQDPGLGLRLIYFSYDVKMKEKGDIPEGYSVSREKKERFSLILESASTNQTSMYLCAVQGRNTEAFFGQGTRLTVV.

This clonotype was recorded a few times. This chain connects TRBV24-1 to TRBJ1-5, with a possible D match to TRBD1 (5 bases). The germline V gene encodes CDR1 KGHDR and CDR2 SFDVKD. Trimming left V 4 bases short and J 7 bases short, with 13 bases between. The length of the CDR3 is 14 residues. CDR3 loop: CATSEGSGWQPQHF. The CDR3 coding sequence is TGTGCCACCAGTGAGGGGTCAGGGTGGCAGCCCCAGCATTTT.

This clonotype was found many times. DNA for the CDR3: TGTGCCAGCAGTTACTCCGGCGGGAGGGCCGCGGAGACCCAGTACTTC. This sequence encodes CASSYSGGRAAETQYF. The chain couples TRBV6-5 to TRBJ2-5, with 9 positions matching TRBD2. Looked up from germline, CDR1 is MNHEY and CDR2 is SVGAGI. Losses at the gene ends were 0 bases for V and 5 bases for J; bases not matched to a gene: 7. The CDR3 is 16 residues long.

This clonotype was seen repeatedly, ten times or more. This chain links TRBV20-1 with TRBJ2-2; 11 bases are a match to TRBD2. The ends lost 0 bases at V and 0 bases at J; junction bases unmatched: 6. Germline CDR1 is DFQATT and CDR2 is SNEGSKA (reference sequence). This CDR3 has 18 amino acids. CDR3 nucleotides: TGCAGTGCTAGAGATCTTCGGGGACTAGCGGCGAACACCGGGGAGCTGTTTTTT. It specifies CSARDLRGLAANTGELFF.

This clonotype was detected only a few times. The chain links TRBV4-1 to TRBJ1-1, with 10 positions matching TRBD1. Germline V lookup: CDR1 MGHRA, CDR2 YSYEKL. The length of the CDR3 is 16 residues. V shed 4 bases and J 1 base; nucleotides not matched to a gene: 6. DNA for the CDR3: TGCGCCAGCAGCCCGAGACAGGGGGCAGCGAACACTGAAGCTTTCTTT. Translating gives CASSPRQGAANTEAFF.

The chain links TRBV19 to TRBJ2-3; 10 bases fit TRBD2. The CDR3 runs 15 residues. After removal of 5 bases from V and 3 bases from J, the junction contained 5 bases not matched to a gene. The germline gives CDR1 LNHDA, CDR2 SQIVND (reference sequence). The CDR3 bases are TGTGCCAGTAGTTCTCTAGCGGGAGAAACAGATACGCAGTATTTT. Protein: CASSSLAGETDTQYF.

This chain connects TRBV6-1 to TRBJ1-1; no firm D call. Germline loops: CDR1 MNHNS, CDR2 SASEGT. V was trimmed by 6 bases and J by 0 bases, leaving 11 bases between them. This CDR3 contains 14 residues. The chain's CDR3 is CASSKGSLNTEAFF. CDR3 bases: TGTGCCAGCAGCAAGGGCAGCTTGAACACTGAAGCTTTCTTT.

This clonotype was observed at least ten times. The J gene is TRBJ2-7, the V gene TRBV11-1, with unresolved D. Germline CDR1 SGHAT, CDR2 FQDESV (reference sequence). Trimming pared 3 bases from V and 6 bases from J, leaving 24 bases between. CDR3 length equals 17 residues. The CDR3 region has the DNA TGTGCCAGCAGCTTCGGTATTTCGGATTTGAGTGGCGGCGAGCAGTACTTC. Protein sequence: CASSFGISDLSGGEQYF.

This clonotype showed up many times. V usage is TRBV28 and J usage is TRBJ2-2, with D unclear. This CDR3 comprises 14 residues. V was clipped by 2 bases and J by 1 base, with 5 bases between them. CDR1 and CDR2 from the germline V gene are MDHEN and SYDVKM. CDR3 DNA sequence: TGTGCCAGCAGTTTAAACGGGAACACCGGGGAGCTGTTTTTT. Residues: CASSLNGNTGELFF.

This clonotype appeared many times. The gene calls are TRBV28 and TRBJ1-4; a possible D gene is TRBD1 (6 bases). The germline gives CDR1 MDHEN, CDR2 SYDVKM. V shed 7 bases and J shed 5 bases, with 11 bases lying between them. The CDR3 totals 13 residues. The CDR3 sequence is CASTKTGNEKLFF. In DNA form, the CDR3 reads TGTGCCAGCACCAAAACAGGGAATGAAAAACTGTTTTTT. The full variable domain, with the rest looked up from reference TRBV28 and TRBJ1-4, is DVKVTQSSRYLVKRTGEKVFLECVQDMDHENMFWYRQDPGLGLRLIYFSYDVKMKEKGDIPEGYSVSREKKERFSLILESASTNQTSMYLCASTKTGNEKLFFGSGTQLSVL.

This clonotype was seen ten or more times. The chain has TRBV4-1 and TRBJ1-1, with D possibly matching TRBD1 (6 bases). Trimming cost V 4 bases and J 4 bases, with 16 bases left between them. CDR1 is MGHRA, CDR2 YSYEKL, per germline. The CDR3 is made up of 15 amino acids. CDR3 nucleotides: TGCGCCAGCAGCCTTGAGGGCAGGGGTGTCACTGAAGCTTTCTTT. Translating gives CASSLEGRGVTEAFF.

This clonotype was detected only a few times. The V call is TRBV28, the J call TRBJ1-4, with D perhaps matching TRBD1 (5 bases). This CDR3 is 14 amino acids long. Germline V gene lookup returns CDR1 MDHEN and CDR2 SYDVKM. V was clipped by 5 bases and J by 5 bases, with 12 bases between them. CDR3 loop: CASSIRVPNEKLFF. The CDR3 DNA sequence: TGTGCCAGCAGTATCAGGGTCCCAAATGAAAAACTGTTTTTT. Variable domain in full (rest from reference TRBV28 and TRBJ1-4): DVKVTQSSRYLVKRTGEKVFLECVQDMDHENMFWYRQDPGLGLRLIYFSYDVKMKEKGDIPEGYSVSREKKERFSLILESASTNQTSMYLCASSIRVPNEKLFFGSGTQLSVL.

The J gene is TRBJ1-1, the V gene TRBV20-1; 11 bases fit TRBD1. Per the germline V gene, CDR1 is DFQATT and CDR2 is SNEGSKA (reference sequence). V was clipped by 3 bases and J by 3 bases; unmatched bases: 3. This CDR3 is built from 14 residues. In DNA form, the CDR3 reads TGCAGTGCTAGGGACAGGGGGCAATACACTGAAGCTTTCTTT. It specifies CSARDRGQYTEAFF.

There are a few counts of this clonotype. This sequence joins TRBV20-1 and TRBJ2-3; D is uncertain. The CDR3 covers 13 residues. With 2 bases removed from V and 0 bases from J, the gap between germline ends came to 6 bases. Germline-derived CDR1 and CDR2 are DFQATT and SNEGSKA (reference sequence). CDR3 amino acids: CSARQVSTDTQYF. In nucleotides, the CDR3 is TGCAGTGCTAGACAGGTCAGCACAGATACGCAGTATTTT.

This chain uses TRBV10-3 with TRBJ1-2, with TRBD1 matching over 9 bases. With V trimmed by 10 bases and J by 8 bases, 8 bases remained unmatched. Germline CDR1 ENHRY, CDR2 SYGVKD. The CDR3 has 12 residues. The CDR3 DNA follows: TGTGCCACAACAGGGGGCGTAGAAGGCTACACCTTC. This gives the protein CATTGGVEGYTF.

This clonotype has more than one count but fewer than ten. CDR3 DNA: TGTGCCAGTAGTATCTCGCGAGCACGACAGACCTTTACCGGGGAGCTGTTTTTT. Residues: CASSISRARQTFTGELFF. J is TRBJ2-2 and V is TRBV19, with D maybe TRBD1 (5 bases). CDR3 length: 18 residues. V was trimmed by 3 bases and J by 5 bases, leaving 22 bases between them. Germline assignment: CDR1 LNHDA and CDR2 SQIVND (reference sequence). Full variable domain (missing parts from reference TRBV19 and TRBJ2-2): DGGITQSPKYLFRKEGQNVTLSCEQNLNHDAMYWYRQDPGQGLRLIYYSQIVNDFQKGDIAEGYSVSREKKESFPLTVTSAQKNPTAFYLCASSISRARQTFTGELFFGEGSRLTVL.

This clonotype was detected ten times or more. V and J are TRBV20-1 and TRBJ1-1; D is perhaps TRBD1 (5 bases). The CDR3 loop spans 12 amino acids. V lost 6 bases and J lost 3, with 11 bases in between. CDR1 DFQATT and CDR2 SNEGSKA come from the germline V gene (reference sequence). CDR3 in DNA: TGCAGTGCCGGGGACCTGGACACTGAAGCTTTCTTT. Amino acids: CSAGDLDTEAFF.

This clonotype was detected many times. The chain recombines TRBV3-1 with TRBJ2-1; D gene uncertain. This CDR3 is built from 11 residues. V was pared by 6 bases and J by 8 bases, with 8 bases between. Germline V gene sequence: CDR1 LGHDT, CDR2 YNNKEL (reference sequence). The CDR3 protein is CASSRTHEQFF. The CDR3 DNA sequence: TGTGCCAGCAGTCGGACGCATGAGCAGTTCTTC.

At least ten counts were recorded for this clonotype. DNA of the CDR3: TGTGCCAGCAGGCGGACAGGGGGCTATGGGGCCAACGTCCTGACTTTC. Protein: CASRRTGGYGANVLTF. V gene TRBV5-5 combines with J gene TRBJ2-6; 11 bases map to TRBD1. V lost 5 bases and J lost 3; bases outside the gene matches: 4. CDR1 SGHKS and CDR2 YYEKEE come from the germline V gene (reference sequence). This CDR3 region has 16 residues.